This TCR beta chain came from a study of blood T cell repertoires in COVID-19. Whole-study context: The origin of the acute and convalescent COVID-19 samples was the United States, Italy and Spain. PBMCs, B-cell-depleted T cells, or T cells were the source of the cDNA or gDNA that made up the material.

Trimming cost V 1 base and J 7 bases; bases outside gene matches: 6. This CDR3 has 15 amino acids. Germline CDR1 MGHRA, CDR2 YSYEKL. This clone was seen just once. Original processing methods: Estimation of nucleated cell counts relied on the amplification of reference gene primers. Sequencing used immunoSEQ multiplex PCR; TCRdb keeps in-frame clones, though not all of them. The V and J calls and the clone size are those of that table, but D and trimming were determined from the DNA. The sample includes about 200,000 clones, 70% to 90% of them seen just once. The V and J genes are TRBV4-1 and TRBJ2-2, with 7 bases matching TRBD2. The sample was peripheral blood. The TCR originated in a man aged 60-69 years with active or convalescent COVID-19. The CDR3 protein is CASSQGRGEGGELFF. The CDR3 coding sequence is TGCGCCAGCAGCCAAGGACGGGGGGAGGGCGGGGAGCTGTTTTTT.